A single sample is the source of the 20 T cell receptor beta chains below, sequenced in a study. The sorted Tregs were CD4+CD25+CD127-/low cells. TCRdb ran MiXCR on the 5' RACE reads and lists one entry per CDR3 protein. The repertoire has about 40,000 distinct CDR3 sequences, 22% of them found once; the top ten carry about 4.1%. The sequenced sample consisted of Tregs sorted from blood. The receptors derive from a female donor with breast cancer.

Worth noting for this clonotype: The junction departs from germline at one end; a sequencing error may be responsible. The J gene is TRBJ1-2, the V gene TRBV4-1, with TRBD1 as a possible D gene (5 bases). The CDR3 is made up of 14 amino acids. The germline CDR1 and CDR2 sequences are MGHRA and YSYEKL. For the CDR3, the DNA is TGCACCAGCAGCCAAGGGCCAGGGAGGGATGGCTACACCTTC. Protein sequence: CTSSQGPGRDGYTF.

This clonotype has a count of ten or more. The gene calls are TRBV4-1 and TRBJ2-7, with a tentative D call TRBD2 (6 bases). CDR3 size: 14 residues. With 3 bases removed from V and 5 bases from J, the gap between germline ends came to 14 bases. CDR1 and CDR2 from the germline V gene are MGHRA and YSYEKL. The CDR3 reads CASSQGLRGDEQYF. CDR3 coding DNA: TGCGCCAGCAGCCAGGGACTGCGGGGCGACGAGCAGTACTTC.

The genes are TRBV6-2 or TRBV6-3 and TRBJ2-7; 7 nucleotides align to TRBD1. This CDR3 is 11 amino acids long. The germline CDR1 and CDR2 sequences are MNHEY and SVGEGT. The V segment lost 9 bases and the J segment 3 bases; nucleotides outside the gene matches: 2. CDR3: CASRDSYEQYF. The CDR3 DNA reads as TGTGCCAGTCGGGACAGCTACGAGCAGTACTTC.

This clonotype was counted only a few times. The rearrangement uses TRBV7-3 and TRBJ2-1; D call uncertain. CDR3 length equals 12 residues. Germline values: CDR1 SGHTA, CDR2 FQGTGA. Trimming took 1 base from V and 9 from J, leaving 7 bases between them. In nucleotides, the CDR3 is TGTGCCAGCAGCTTAATCAGTGGTGAGCAGTTCTTC. This sequence encodes CASSLISGEQFF.

This chain connects TRBV20-1 to TRBJ1-1; D not certain. The CDR3 consists of 16 residues. Trimming left V 6 bases short and J 1 base short, with 21 bases between. Germline V gene data show CDR1 as DFQATT and CDR2 as SNEGSKA (reference sequence). The CDR3 loop is CSAKGFLKAGNTEAFF. CDR3 bases: TGCAGTGCCAAAGGATTCTTGAAAGCGGGGAACACTGAAGCTTTCTTT.

This clonotype was counted ten times or more. The V gene is TRBV7-2, the J gene TRBJ1-1; D unclear. V was shortened by 5 bases and J by 5 bases, with 24 bases between the two germline ends. Germline V gives CDR1 SGHTA, CDR2 FQGNSA. The CDR3 totals 17 residues. The CDR3 region is CASSHGGFATFRTEAFF. Here the CDR3 DNA reads TGTGCCAGCAGCCATGGTGGGTTCGCTACCTTCAGGACTGAAGCTTTCTTT.

As for this clonotype: An end of the junction does not agree with germline; a read error may underlie this. The CDR3 protein is CASSGGFATNEKLLF. As DNA, the CDR3 is TGCGCCAGCAGCGGAGGATTTGCAACTAATGAAAAACTGCTTTTT. The gene calls are TRBV5-1 and TRBJ1-4; D call uncertain. Germline V gene sequence: CDR1 SGHRS, CDR2 YFSETQ. The CDR3 length is 15 residues.

This chain links TRBV29-1 with TRBJ1-1, with no clear D. Per germline, CDR1 SQVTM and CDR2 ANQGSEA. Between the trimmed V and J ends, which lost 4 bases and 5 bases, there was a span of 11 bases. The CDR3 is 12 residues long. This CDR3 reads CSVVGISTEAFF. CDR3 DNA: TGCAGCGTTGTCGGGATTTCGACTGAAGCTTTCTTT.

A remark on this clonotype: Since a much larger clone is just one base distant, this may be a read error. This chain uses TRBV5-1 with TRBJ2-1; 7 nucleotides agree with TRBD1. The length of the CDR3 is 14 residues. Trimming cost V 3 bases and J 7 bases; bases outside gene matches: 7. Germline V lookup: CDR1 SGHRS, CDR2 YFSETQ. Written as DNA, the CDR3 is TGCGCCAGCAGCTCACGGGGACAGACTAATGAGCAGTTCTTC. This gives the protein CASSSRGQTNEQFF.

The chain has TRBV11-2 and TRBJ2-1, with 9 bases matching TRBD2. The CDR3 extends over 15 amino acids. Germline CDR1 SGHAT, CDR2 FQNNGV. With 5 bases clipped from V and 3 bases from J, the junction kept 5 bases outside the gene matches. The CDR3 sequence: CASSGGRVGYNEQFF. The CDR3 DNA sequence: TGTGCCAGCAGCGGCGGGAGGGTCGGCTACAATGAGCAGTTCTTC.

This clonotype was seen more than once but under ten times. The rearrangement uses TRBV20-1 and TRBJ1-2; no firm D call. CDR3 length: 12 residues. V gave up 0 bases and J gave up 7 bases, with 9 bases separating them. Germline V gives CDR1 DFQATT, CDR2 SNEGSKA (reference sequence). The CDR3 region is CSARERAGGYTF. CDR3 bases: TGCAGTGCTAGAGAACGGGCTGGTGGCTACACCTTC.

The chain links TRBV12-3 or TRBV12-4 to TRBJ1-2; D not certain. This CDR3 is 12 amino acids long. V was cut by 1 base and J by 7 bases, with 7 bases left in between. The DNA of the CDR3 is TGTGCCAGCAGTTTAGTTGCAGGTGGCTACACCTTC. Protein sequence: CASSLVAGGYTF.

With regard to this clonotype: No conserved phenylalanine or tryptophan ends this CDR3, so it is likely a read error. J is TRBJ2-7 and V is TRBV5-1; the match to TRBD2 covers 10 bases. This CDR3 has 15 residues. The germline CDR1 and CDR2 sequences are SGHRS and YFSETQ. In nucleotides, the CDR3 is TGCGCCTGCAGCTTGGGCCTAGCGGGAGTCGACGAGCAGTACTCC. Its translation is CACSLGLAGVDEQYS.

The rearrangement links TRBV11-2 to TRBJ2-1, with D possibly matching TRBD2 (6 bases). The CDR3 extends over 11 amino acids. Germline CDR1 SGHAT, CDR2 FQNNGV. Trimming removed 3 bases from V and 10 bases from J, with 7 bases in between. This chain's CDR3 is CASSFAGEQFF. The DNA of the CDR3 is TGTGCCAGCAGCTTTGCGGGAGAGCAGTTCTTC.

This clonotype came up many times. The chain has TRBV4-1 and TRBJ2-7; D not resolved. CDR1 MGHRA and CDR2 YSYEKL come from the germline V gene. The V gene lost 0 bases and the J gene lost 3 bases, with 6 bases spanning the gap. CDR3 length: 13 residues. The CDR3 reads CASSQDSGYEQYF. CDR3 coding DNA: TGCGCCAGCAGCCAAGACTCAGGCTACGAGCAGTACTTC.

This clonotype was counted between two and nine times. This rearrangement joins TRBV28 to TRBJ1-3; a weak D match, TRBD1 (6 bases). Trimming shortened V by 5 bases and J by 0 bases, and 14 bases separated the two germline ends. CDR3 size: 16 residues. CDR1 is MDHEN, CDR2 SYDVKM, per germline. The CDR3 region is CASSRIGTLSGNTIYF. For the CDR3, the DNA is TGTGCCAGCAGTCGCATTGGGACACTCTCTGGAAACACCATATATTTT.

Points on this clonotype: One end of the junction does not line up with germline, which may come from a read error. The rearrangement links TRBV6-1 to TRBJ2-7; D is perhaps TRBD1 (6 bases). This CDR3 spans 13 amino acids. Germline V lookup: CDR1 MNHNS, CDR2 SASEGT. Here the CDR3 reads CAVSHRESYERYF. DNA for the CDR3: TGTGCGGTGAGTCACAGGGAGTCCTACGAGCGGTACTTC.

In DNA form, the CDR3 reads TGCGCCAGCAGCCGACGGGGGTACCAAGAGACCCAGTACTTC. Amino acid sequence: CASSRRGYQETQYF. The chain combines TRBV4-1 with TRBJ2-5; possibly TRBD2 for D (6 bases). Germline CDR1 MGHRA, CDR2 YSYEKL. The V end was cut by 4 bases, the J end by 0 bases, with 9 bases between. This CDR3 has 14 residues.

The chain recombines TRBV28 with TRBJ1-5, with 7 bases aligning to TRBD1. J gave up 4 bases and V 5 bases, and 11 bases lay outside the gene matches. The CDR3 is made up of 16 amino acids. In germline, CDR1 is MDHEN, CDR2 SYDVKM. The chain's CDR3 is CASSTTSWTGNQPQHF. The CDR3, as DNA: TGTGCCAGCAGTACTACTTCCTGGACAGGTAATCAGCCCCAGCATTTT.

The chain links TRBV18 to TRBJ2-7; 8 bases agree with TRBD1. Trimming took 5 bases from V and 0 from J; bases not matched to a gene: 6. Looked up from germline, CDR1 is KGHSH and CDR2 is LQKENI. This CDR3 spans 15 amino acids. The CDR3 spells CASSTRQGASYEQYF. The DNA of the CDR3 is TGTGCCAGCTCAACCAGGCAGGGGGCCTCCTACGAGCAGTACTTC.